The next 16 T cell receptor beta chains were all read from a single sample in a study of OX40 agonist ivuxolimab in advanced cancers. Assay used: immunoSEQ multiplex PCR; TCRdb lists only in-frame clones, some missing. The repertoire holds about 93,000 clones, with about 88% as singletons. Sequencing was performed on CD4+ or CD8+ T cells sorted from blood, taken in a trial of the OX40 agonist ivuxolimab. All receptors come from an adult with an advanced solid tumor such as melanoma, head and neck, liver or kidney cancer.

V and J are TRBV2 and TRBJ1-5, with D maybe TRBD1 (6 bases). Trimming stripped 7 bases from V and 5 bases from J, with 12 bases between. CDR3 length: 13 residues. Per germline, CDR1 SNHLY and CDR2 FYNNEI. CDR3 sequence reads: CASKGGGHQPQHF. For the CDR3, the DNA is TGTGCCAGCAAAGGCGGGGGCCATCAGCCCCAGCATTTT. The full variable domain, with the rest looked up from reference TRBV2 and TRBJ1-5, is EPEVTQTPSHQVTQMGQEVILRCVPISNHLYFYWYRQILGQKVEFLVSFYNNEISEKSEIFDDQFSVERPDGSNFTLKIRSTKLEDSAMYFCASKGGGHQPQHFGDGTRLSIL.

The chain couples TRBV7-3 to TRBJ1-2; a weak D match, TRBD1 (5 bases). The V gene's germline CDR1 is SGHTA and CDR2 FQGTGA. The CDR3 spans 14 residues. The ends were cut back, 4 bases at V and 8 bases at J, with 17 bases in the middle. CDR3 sequence (DNA): TGTGCCAGCAGCTCAGGACTGACTGGGGACGGCTACACCTTC. This encodes CASSSGLTGDGYTF.

This rearrangement joins TRBV6-5 to TRBJ2-1; 7 positions match TRBD1. The junction had 6 bases not matched to a gene; V was cut back by 6 bases and J by 4 bases. This CDR3 is 14 amino acids long. Germline V CDR1 and CDR2: MNHEY, SVGAGI. The CDR3 sequence: CASSRQGRYNEQFF. CDR3 sequence (DNA): TGTGCCAGCAGCCGACAGGGAAGGTACAATGAGCAGTTCTTC.

This chain uses TRBV29-1 with TRBJ2-1; D is undetermined. This CDR3 comprises 14 residues. V lost 8 bases and J 1 base, leaving 15 bases between the germline ends. The V gene's germline CDR1 is SQVTM and CDR2 ANQGSEA. CDR3 protein: CSQTGLGSYNEQFF. The CDR3 DNA reads as TGCAGCCAGACGGGTCTCGGTTCCTACAATGAGCAGTTCTTC.

Remarks on this clone: At the DNA level, this CDR3 is encoded by other sequences in the same sample as well. V gene TRBV6-1 combines with J gene TRBJ2-4; no clear D gene. V lost 2 bases and J 1 base, leaving 3 bases between the germline ends. The germline CDR1 and CDR2 sequences are MNHNS and SASEGT. The CDR3 sequence is 13 residues long. The CDR3 DNA sequence: TGTGCCAGCAGTGAAACGGCCAAAAACATTCAGTACTTC. Protein: CASSETAKNIQYF.

The J gene is TRBJ2-7, the V gene TRBV7-9; no clear D gene. Germline V gene lookup returns CDR1 SEHNR and CDR2 FQNEAQ (reference sequence). V gave up 1 base and J gave up 8 bases, with 12 bases separating them. This CDR3 has 13 amino acids. DNA for the CDR3: TGTGCCAGCAGCTTAGTCGGCGCAGACAAGCAGTACTTC. This encodes CASSLVGADKQYF.

The sample holds a few counts of this clone. This chain connects TRBV4-1 to TRBJ1-5; D might be TRBD1 (5 bases). The V and J ends lost 3 bases and 5 bases respectively, with 14 bases between them. Germline V gene sequence: CDR1 MGHRA, CDR2 YSYEKL. CDR3 length: 15 amino acids. The DNA for the CDR3 is TGCGCCAGCAGCCAGTATAGGACGGGGGATCAGCCCCAGCATTTT. Its translation: CASSQYRTGDQPQHF.

This sequence joins TRBV5-1 and TRBJ1-3; D remains unclear. This CDR3 is 14 amino acids long. Trimming took 5 bases from V and 0 from J, leaving 9 bases between them. Per germline, CDR1 SGHRS and CDR2 YFSETQ. CDR3 coding DNA: TGCGCCAGCAGGCCTGACAACTCTGGAAACACCATATATTTT. Its translation: CASRPDNSGNTIYF.

A few counts support this clone. The J gene is TRBJ1-1, the V gene TRBV28; no definite D call. With 5 bases removed from V and 0 bases from J, the gap between germline ends came to 7 bases. In germline, CDR1 is MDHEN, CDR2 SYDVKM. The CDR3 covers 13 residues. The CDR3: CASSLTMNTEAFF. In nucleotides, the CDR3 is TGTGCCAGCAGTCTAACTATGAACACTGAAGCTTTCTTT.

The J gene is TRBJ1-1, the V gene TRBV27; possibly TRBD1 for D (5 bases). The V end was cut by 4 bases, the J end by 3 bases, with 9 bases between. Germline V CDR1 and CDR2: MNHEY, SMNVEV (reference sequence). The CDR3 length is 13 residues. DNA for the CDR3: TGTGCCAGCAGTTCGTGGGGGTACACTGAAGCTTTCTTT. Protein: CASSSWGYTEAFF.

The V gene is TRBV2, the J gene TRBJ2-1; perhaps TRBD1 as D (5 bases). This CDR3 has 14 amino acids. Germline-derived CDR1 and CDR2 are SNHLY and FYNNEI. V was clipped by 6 bases and J by 9 bases, with 18 bases between them. CDR3 residues: CASRATLFQGEQFF. CDR3 in DNA: TGTGCCAGCAGAGCAACTCTATTTCAGGGTGAGCAGTTCTTC.

V is TRBV4-2 and J is TRBJ2-2; 8 bases fit TRBD2. After removal of 3 bases from V and 5 bases from J, the junction contained 11 bases not matched to a gene. CDR1 is LGHNA, CDR2 YNFKEQ, per germline. The CDR3 is 17 residues long. The CDR3: CASSQQTSAGVTGELFF. In nucleotides, the CDR3 is TGTGCCAGCAGCCAGCAGACTAGCGCGGGAGTTACCGGGGAGCTGTTTTTT.

This chain connects TRBV7-9 to TRBJ2-7, with D possibly matching TRBD2 (6 bases). The CDR3 is 15 amino acids. CDR1 and CDR2 from the germline V gene are SEHNR and FQNEAQ (reference sequence). V lost 0 bases, J lost 6 bases, and 15 bases lay in between. The CDR3 nucleotides are TGTGCCAGCAGCTTAGCGATTAAAGGGACTGGCGAGCAGTACTTC. Translated, it gives CASSLAIKGTGEQYF.

A single count supports this clone. The CDR3 loop is CVSVSGNTIYF. CDR3 bases: TGTGTTTCGGTCTCTGGAAACACCATATATTTT. The chain employs TRBV28 and TRBJ1-3; D ambiguous. This CDR3 comprises 11 residues. CDR1 and CDR2 (germline): MDHEN, SYDVKM.

On this clone itself: Other DNA variants within this sample encode the same CDR3. The chain uses TRBV19 and TRBJ1-1, with D hard to call. This CDR3 has 14 residues. V was pared by 3 bases and J by 1 base, with 9 bases between. Germline V gene sequence: CDR1 LNHDA, CDR2 SQIVND (reference sequence). Written as DNA, the CDR3 is TGTGCCAGTAGTATCGGGTCACAGAACACTGAAGCTTTCTTT. This translates into CASSIGSQNTEAFF. Full variable domain (remainder filled in from reference TRBV19 and TRBJ1-1): DGGITQSPKYLFRKEGQNVTLSCEQNLNHDAMYWYRQDPGQGLRLIYYSQIVNDFQKGDIAEGYSVSREKKESFPLTVTSAQKNPTAFYLCASSIGSQNTEAFFGQGTRLTVV.

This clone has a handful of counts. The chain is built from TRBV7-9 and TRBJ2-7, with D possibly being TRBD2 (6 bases). This CDR3 region has 15 residues. Germline CDR1 and CDR2: SEHNR and FQNEAQ (reference sequence). V lost 4 bases and J 3 bases, leaving 16 bases between the germline ends. CDR3 sequence reads: CASSSYEAGRYEQYF. The CDR3, as DNA: TGTGCCAGCAGCTCTTACGAGGCGGGACGCTACGAGCAGTACTTC.